One T cell receptor beta chain is described in this entry. The sample originates from a study of blood T cell repertoires in COVID-19. Generated by immunoSEQ multiplex PCR, the TCRdb table keeps only in-frame clones and is missing some. The top ten clones hold approximately 14% of a sample with approximately 90,000 clones, around 72% of them seen once. This clonotype was sampled from a woman aged 80 or over with acute or convalescent COVID-19. The sequenced material came from peripheral blood.

The CDR3 sequence: CAIATGGSTNTIYF. CDR3 sequence (DNA): TGTGCCATTGCGACAGGGGGCTCGACAAACACCATATATTTT. The chain joins TRBV19 to TRBJ1-3, with 10 bases aligning to TRBD1. Looked up from germline, CDR1 is LNHDA and CDR2 is SQIVND (reference sequence). CDR3 size: 14 residues. The V and J ends lost 10 bases and 6 bases, in that order; junction bases with no gene match: 9.